This TCR beta chain was sequenced during a study of T cell responses to AZD1222 COVID-19 vaccine. Per germline, CDR1 LNHDA and CDR2 SQIVND (reference sequence). The length of the CDR3 is 15 residues. V was shortened by 6 bases and J by 0 bases, with 14 bases between the two germline ends. Produced via immunoSEQ multiplex PCR; TCRdb's table is partial and in-frame only. The top ten hold roughly 7% of the sample, which has about 130,000 clones, around 94% seen once. The sample holds a few counts of this clone. This sequence joins TRBV19 and TRBJ1-1; a weak D match, TRBD1 (5 bases). The sample consisted of peripheral blood, taken on day 0 of AZD1222 vaccination. The sequence was obtained from an adult in good health. The CDR3 sequence is CASSTLGGVNTEAFF. The CDR3 coding sequence is TGTGCCAGTAGCACTTTGGGGGGAGTGAACACTGAAGCTTTCTTT.